Given below is one TCR beta chain in context. Its target is unknown. This CDR3 is 15 amino acids long. Germline trimming cut 3 bases from V and 5 bases from J; bases unmatched to any gene: 7. Germline assignment: CDR1 LNHDA and CDR2 SQIVND (reference sequence). The data were obtained in a study of blood T cells in healthy people across ages. Study-level findings and limits: In older individuals, TCR beta diversity per million T cells was lower, falling roughly linearly with age.

A second 7 to 11 cycle PCR used barcoded and J-beta primers. Per sample, CDR3-containing paired-end reads numbered at least 2.5 million. TCRdb fed the 5' RACE reads into MiXCR, producing one record per CDR3 protein. Found here are about 650,000 distinct CDR3 sequences, around 32% of them singletons; the top ten hold roughly 15%. Extractions gave at least 6 micrograms of total RNA per sample. The chain joins TRBV19 to TRBJ1-1; 9 nucleotides match TRBD1. The receptor comes from a woman older than 75 in good health. Sequencing was carried out using blood. CDR3 sequence (DNA): TGTGCCAGTAGTATCCACAGGGGGCTGAGTACTGAAGCTTTCTTT. This codes for CASSIHRGLSTEAFF.